The rows below give T cell receptor beta chains drawn from one sample of a study of cytomegalovirus exposure and HLA in healthy donors. Using immunoSEQ multiplex PCR, the repertoire was profiled, and TCRdb retains in-frame clones only, with some absent. This sample has tens of thousands of clones; around 85% occur once, and the top ten carry approximately 1.3%. Input material: PBMCs. These receptors originate from a girl under 10 years old in good health and CMV-seropositive. The conserved cysteine and the conserved F or W are not part of the CDR3 here.

v_call,cdr3_aa
TRBV7-2,ASSLGLGNQPQH
TRBV19,ASTRQGLGNQPQH
TRBV4-3,ASSQEVGTSVGSSFNEQF
TRBV15,ATSRDRGQGENEQF
TRBV10-3,AISEGTGNYGYT
TRBV19,ASSIELNQPQH
TRBV5-4,ASSLNTGKETQY
TRBV4-3,ASSQQTSGSGETYEQY
TRBV2,ASSGHLNTEAF
TRBV9,ASSVVGGPGNTGELF
TRBV10-3,AINSGEGSTDTQY
TRBV28,ASTFGQRYEQY
TRBV5-1,ASSSGETQY
TRBV6-5,ASSRQPLNEKLF
TRBV18,ASSPSPTEAF
TRBV9,ASSLGQGLGYT
TRBV7-8,ASSELRDFSNYGYT
TRBV6-5,ASSNHRDRLDGYT
TRBV5-6,ASSSFGTQGQLGFMEQY
TRBV28,ASSSSGRLFYNEQF
TRBV18,ASSPEVEETQY
TRBV19,ASTSYIAGHEKLF
TRBV28,ATQANTEAF
TRBV7-2,ASSLAPRLAQMKDTQY
TRBV27,ASSPTGGRNQPQH